Listed here is a single TCR beta chain. The sample comes from a study of blood T cell repertoires in COVID-19. Study in general: Samples of COVID-19 (acute and convalescent) were obtained from the United States, Italy and Spain. PBMCs, B-cell-depleted T cells, or T cells provided the cDNA or gDNA that made up the material.

V dropped 1 base and J dropped 6; count of bases not matched to a gene: 2. Germline values: CDR1 MNHEY, CDR2 SMNVEV (reference sequence). The CDR3 runs 16 residues. As originally analysed: Quantification of nucleated cells was approximated via reference gene primer amplification. TCRdb's table, derived via immunoSEQ multiplex PCR, lists solely in-frame clones and lacks some. Clone size and V and J calls were adopted from that table, with D and trimming inferred from the DNA. The sample consists of tens of thousands of clones, about 86% of them appearing once. The specimen sequenced was peripheral blood. The chain recombines TRBV27 with TRBJ2-1; 14 bases are shared with TRBD2. The clonotype originates from a woman aged 70 to 79 with acute or convalescent COVID-19. CDR3 coding DNA: TGTGCCAGCAGTTTATTGGGACTAGCGGGGGCCAATGAGCAGTTCTTC. Translation: CASSLLGLAGANEQFF.